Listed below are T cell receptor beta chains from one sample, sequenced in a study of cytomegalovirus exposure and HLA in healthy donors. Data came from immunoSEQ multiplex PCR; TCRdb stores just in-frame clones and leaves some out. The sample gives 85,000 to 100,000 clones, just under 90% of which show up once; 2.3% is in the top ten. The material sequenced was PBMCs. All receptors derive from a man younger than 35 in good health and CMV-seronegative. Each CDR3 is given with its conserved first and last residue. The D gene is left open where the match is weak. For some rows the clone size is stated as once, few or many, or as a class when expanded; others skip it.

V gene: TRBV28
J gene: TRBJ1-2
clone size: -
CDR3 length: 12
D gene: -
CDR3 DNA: TGTGCCAGCAGTCGGCGGAAATATGGCTACACCTTC
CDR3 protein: CASSRRKYGYTF

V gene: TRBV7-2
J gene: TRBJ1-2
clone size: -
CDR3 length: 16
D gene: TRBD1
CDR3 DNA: TGTGCCAGCAGCTTTAGGGGGACAGGGGTCGTCGATGGCTACACCTTC
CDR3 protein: CASSFRGTGVVDGYTF

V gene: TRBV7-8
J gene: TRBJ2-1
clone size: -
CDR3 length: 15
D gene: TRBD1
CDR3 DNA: TGTGCCAGCAGCTCAAGAGGGACAGGGTACAATGAGCAGTTCTTC
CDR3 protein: CASSSRGTGYNEQFF

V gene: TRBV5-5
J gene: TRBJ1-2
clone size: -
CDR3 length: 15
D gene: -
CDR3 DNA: TGTGCCAGCAGCTTGGTACAGCGGACTAACTATGGCTACACCTTC
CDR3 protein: CASSLVQRTNYGYTF

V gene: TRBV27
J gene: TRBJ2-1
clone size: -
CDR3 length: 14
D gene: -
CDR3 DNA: TGTGCCAGCAGTGCAGGACTTCAGGGGAATGAGCAGTTCTTC
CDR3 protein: CASSAGLQGNEQFF

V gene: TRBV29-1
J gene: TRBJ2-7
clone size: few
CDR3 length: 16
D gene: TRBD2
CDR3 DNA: TGCAGCGTTGCGACTCTAGCGGGATTTCCCTCCTACGAGCAGTACTTC
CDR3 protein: CSVATLAGFPSYEQYF

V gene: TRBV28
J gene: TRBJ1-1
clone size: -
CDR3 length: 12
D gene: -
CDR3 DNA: TGTGCCAGCAGGGACATTTCAGTTGAAGCTTTCTTT
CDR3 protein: CASRDISVEAFF

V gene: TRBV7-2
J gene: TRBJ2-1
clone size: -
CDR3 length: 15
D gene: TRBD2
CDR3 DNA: TGTGCCAGCAGCTATGGTAGCGGGGGGTACAATGAGCAGTTCTTC
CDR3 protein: CASSYGSGGYNEQFF

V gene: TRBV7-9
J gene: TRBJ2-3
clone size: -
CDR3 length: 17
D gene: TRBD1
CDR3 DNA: TGTGCCAGCAGCACCGCAAACTCCCGACAGGGGTCAGATACGCAGTATTTT
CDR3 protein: CASSTANSRQGSDTQYF

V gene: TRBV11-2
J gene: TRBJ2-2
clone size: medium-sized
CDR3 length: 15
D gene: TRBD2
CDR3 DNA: TGTGCCAGCGCGGGGGGGACGCTGAACACCGGGGAGCTGTTTTTT
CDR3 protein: CASAGGTLNTGELFF

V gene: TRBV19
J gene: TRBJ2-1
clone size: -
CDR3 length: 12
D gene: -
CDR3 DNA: TGTGCCAGTAGTTCCCTTCCCAATGAGCAGTTCTTC
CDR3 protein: CASSSLPNEQFF

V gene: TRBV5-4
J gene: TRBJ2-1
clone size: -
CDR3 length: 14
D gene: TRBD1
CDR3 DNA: TGTGCCAGCAGCTCGACAGGGTCTGGGGATGAGCAGTTCTTC
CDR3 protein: CASSSTGSGDEQFF

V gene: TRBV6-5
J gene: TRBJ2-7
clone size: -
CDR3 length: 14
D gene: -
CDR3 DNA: TGTGCCAGCAGTATCGACGGGAGCTCCTACGAGCAGTACTTC
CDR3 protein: CASSIDGSSYEQYF

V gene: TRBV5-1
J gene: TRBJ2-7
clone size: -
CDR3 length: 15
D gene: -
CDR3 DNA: TGCGCCAGCAGCCCAGAGGGACTGATCAACTACGAGCAGTACTTC
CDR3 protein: CASSPEGLINYEQYF

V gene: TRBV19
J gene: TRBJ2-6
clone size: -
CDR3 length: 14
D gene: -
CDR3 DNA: TGTGCCAGTACCCCAGGGCCTGGGGCCAACGTCCTGACTTTC
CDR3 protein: CASTPGPGANVLTF

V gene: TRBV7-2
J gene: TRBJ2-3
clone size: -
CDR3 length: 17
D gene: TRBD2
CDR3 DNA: TGTGCCAGCAGCTTATATACCCTAGCGGGGAACACAGATACGCAGTATTTT
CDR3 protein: CASSLYTLAGNTDTQYF

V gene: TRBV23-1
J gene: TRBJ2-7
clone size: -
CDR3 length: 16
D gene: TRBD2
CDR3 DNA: TGCGCCCCCATTATCCACGGCGGGAGGGAGGAGGACGAGCAGTACTTC
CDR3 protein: CAPIIHGGREEDEQYF

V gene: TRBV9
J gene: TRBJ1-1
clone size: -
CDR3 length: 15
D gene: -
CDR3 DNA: TGTGCCAGCAGCGTAGAGACAGGACCCCTCACTGAAGCTTTCTTT
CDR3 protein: CASSVETGPLTEAFF

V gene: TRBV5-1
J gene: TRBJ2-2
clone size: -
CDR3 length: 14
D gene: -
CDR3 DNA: TGCGCCAGCAGCTTGGCTCGACTCACCGGGGAGCTGTTTTTT
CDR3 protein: CASSLARLTGELFF

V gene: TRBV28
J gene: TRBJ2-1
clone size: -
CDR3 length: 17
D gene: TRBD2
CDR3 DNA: TGTGCCAGCAGTTCTGCTAGCGGGAGCAGTTCCTACAATGAGCAGTTCTTC
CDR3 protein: CASSSASGSSSYNEQFF

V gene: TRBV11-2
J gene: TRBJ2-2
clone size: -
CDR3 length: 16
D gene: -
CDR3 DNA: TGTGCCAGCAGCTTAAGGAGGGTCGCGAACACCGGGGAGCTGTTTTTT
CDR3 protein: CASSLRRVANTGELFF

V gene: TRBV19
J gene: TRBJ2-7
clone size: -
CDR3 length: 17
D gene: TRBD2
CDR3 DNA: TGTGCCAGTAGTATCACCCGGACTAGCGGAGACTCCTACGAGCAGTACTTC
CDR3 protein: CASSITRTSGDSYEQYF

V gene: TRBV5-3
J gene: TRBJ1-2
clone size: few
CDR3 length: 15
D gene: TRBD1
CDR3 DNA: TGTGCCAGAAGCGGGGGGCAGGGGGATAACTATGGCTACACCTTC
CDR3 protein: CARSGGQGDNYGYTF

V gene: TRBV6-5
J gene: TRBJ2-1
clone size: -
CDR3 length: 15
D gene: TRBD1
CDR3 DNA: TGTGCCAGCAGTTCGAAGGACAGGGGCTTGAATGAGCAGTTCTTC
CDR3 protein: CASSSKDRGLNEQFF

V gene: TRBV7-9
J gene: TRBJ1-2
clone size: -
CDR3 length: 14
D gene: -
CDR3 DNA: TGTGCCAGCAGCTTATCAGGGGCAGGCTATGGCTACACCTTC
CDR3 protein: CASSLSGAGYGYTF

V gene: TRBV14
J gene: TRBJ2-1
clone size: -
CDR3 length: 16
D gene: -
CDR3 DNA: TGTGCCAGCAGCCAAGAGTACGAGACTAGATACAATGAGCAGTTCTTC
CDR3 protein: CASSQEYETRYNEQFF

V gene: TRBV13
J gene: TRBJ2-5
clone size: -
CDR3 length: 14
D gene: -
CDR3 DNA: TGTGCCAGCACCCCGGGGAGCCCCGGTGAGACCCAGTACTTC
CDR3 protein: CASTPGSPGETQYF

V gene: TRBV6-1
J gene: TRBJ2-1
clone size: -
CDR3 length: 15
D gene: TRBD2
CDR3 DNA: TGTGCCAGCATCGATATAAACGGCGGGAGCATCGAGCAGTTCTTC
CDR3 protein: CASIDINGGSIEQFF

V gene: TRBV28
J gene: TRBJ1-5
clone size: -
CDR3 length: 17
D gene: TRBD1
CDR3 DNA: TGTGCCAGCAGTACCCCAGGACAGGGGTATAGCAATCAGCCCCAGCATTTT
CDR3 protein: CASSTPGQGYSNQPQHF

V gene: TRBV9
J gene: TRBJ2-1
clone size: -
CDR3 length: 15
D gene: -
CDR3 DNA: TGTGCCAGCAGCGTAGTGGGACACCTCTACAATGAGCAGTTCTTC
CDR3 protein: CASSVVGHLYNEQFF

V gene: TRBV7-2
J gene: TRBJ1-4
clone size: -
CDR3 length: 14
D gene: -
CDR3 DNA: TGTGCCAGCAGCCCCCAGGGAGGCAATGAAAAACTGTTTTTT
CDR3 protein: CASSPQGGNEKLFF

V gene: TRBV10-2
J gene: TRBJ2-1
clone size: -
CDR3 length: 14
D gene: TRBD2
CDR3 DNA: TGCGCCAGCTTGACTAGCCCCACCTACAATGAGCAGTTCTTC
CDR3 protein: CASLTSPTYNEQFF

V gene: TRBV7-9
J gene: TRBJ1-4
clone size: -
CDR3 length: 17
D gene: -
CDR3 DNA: TGTTCCAGCAGCTTAGGGTCGTCGGGGTCCAGTAATGAAAAACTGTTTTTT
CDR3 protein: CSSSLGSSGSSNEKLFF

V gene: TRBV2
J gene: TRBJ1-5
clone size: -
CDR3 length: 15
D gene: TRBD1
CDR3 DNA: TGTGCCAGCGGGACAGGGGGCTTGAGCAATCAGCCCCAGCATTTT
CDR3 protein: CASGTGGLSNQPQHF

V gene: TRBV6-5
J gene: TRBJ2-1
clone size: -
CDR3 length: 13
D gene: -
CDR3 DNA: TGTGCCAGCAGGGCTAGCCTCTACAATGAGCAGTTCTTC
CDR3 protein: CASRASLYNEQFF

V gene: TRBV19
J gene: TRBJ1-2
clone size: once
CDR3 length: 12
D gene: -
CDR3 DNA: TGTGCCAGTGAGGCGAGGGAGAGGGGCTACACCTTC
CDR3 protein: CASEARERGYTF

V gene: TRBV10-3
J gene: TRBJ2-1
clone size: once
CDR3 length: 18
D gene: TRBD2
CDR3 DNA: TGTGCCATCAGTTCGGGACTAGCGGGAAACGGCTCCTACAATGAGCAGTTCTTC
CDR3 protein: CAISSGLAGNGSYNEQFF

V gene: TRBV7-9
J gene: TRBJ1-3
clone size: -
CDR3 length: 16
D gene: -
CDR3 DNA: TGTTCCAGCAGCTTAGTGGAATCCCTAGTCCAGTACACCATATATTTT
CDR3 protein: CSSSLVESLVQYTIYF

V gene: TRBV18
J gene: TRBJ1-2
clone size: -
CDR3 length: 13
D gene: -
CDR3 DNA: TGTGCCAGCTCCCGCGGACAGTCCTATGGCTACACCTTC
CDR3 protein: CASSRGQSYGYTF

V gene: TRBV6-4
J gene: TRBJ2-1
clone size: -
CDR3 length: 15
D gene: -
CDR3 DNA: TGTGCCAGCAGGGGGCGGGGGCGATTAGGTAATGAGCAGTTCTTC
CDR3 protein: CASRGRGRLGNEQFF